This TCR beta chain was identified in a study of T cell changes during pregnancy in multiple sclerosis. The germline CDR1 and CDR2 sequences are MNHEY and SMNVEV (reference sequence). The CDR3 extends over 17 amino acids. Trimming cost V 4 bases and J 8 bases, with 24 bases left between them. Clones were sequenced by immunoSEQ multiplex PCR, and TCRdb holds only the in-frame ones, with some missing. Of under 55,000 clones detected, about nine tenths appear once; the ten largest clones hold 9.5% to 13%. The chain uses TRBV27 and TRBJ2-1; D may be TRBD2 (6 bases). Sample: CD8+ T cells from peripheral blood mononuclear cells, taken after pregnancy. The source of this sequence is a female donor with multiple sclerosis, enrolled in a pregnancy study. The CDR3 here is CASSSGRGWGYRDEQFF. The CDR3 DNA reads TGTGCCAGCAGTTCTGGGCGGGGATGGGGCTATCGGGATGAGCAGTTCTTC.